The 5 T cell receptor beta chains in this list originate from one sample, sequenced in a study of glioma-infiltrating T cells after dendritic cell vaccination. Profiled with immunoSEQ multiplex PCR; TCRdb holds only in-frame clones, not every one. This sample has 45,000 to 50,000 clones, with less than 90% found just once. The material was blood, obtained before dendritic cell vaccination. These receptors were taken from a human donor with glioblastoma.

This sequence joins TRBV19 and TRBJ1-4; D is unclear. Germline V lookup: CDR1 LNHDA, CDR2 SQIVND (reference sequence). The CDR3 runs to 11 residues. The CDR3 loop is CIGRTNEKLFF. The CDR3 DNA sequence: TGTATTGGCCGTACTAATGAAAAACTGTTTTTT.

This clone was counted once. The CDR3 loop reads CAWSRLREGEQYF. The CDR3 nucleotides read TGTGCCTGGAGTAGGCTCAGGGAGGGCGAGCAGTACTTC. V and J are TRBV30 and TRBJ2-7; 7 bases fit TRBD2. Germline assignment: CDR1 GTSNPN and CDR2 SVGIG (reference sequence). This CDR3 has 13 residues. With 2 bases clipped from V and 6 bases from J, the junction kept 7 bases outside the gene matches.

The chain employs TRBV6-5 and TRBJ1-1; D might be TRBD1 (5 bases). V lost 6 bases to trimming and J lost 0 bases, with 8 bases between them. The CDR3 is 13 amino acids. Germline V gene lookup returns CDR1 MNHEY and CDR2 SVGAGI. CDR3: CASSQQVNTEAFF. The CDR3 region has the DNA TGTGCCAGCAGCCAACAGGTGAACACTGAAGCTTTCTTT.

The chain joins TRBV5-1 to TRBJ2-1; 11 nucleotides agree with TRBD2. Trimming took 5 bases from V and 6 from J; bases not matched to a gene: 28. Germline loops: CDR1 SGHRS, CDR2 YFSETQ. The CDR3 totals 22 residues. The CDR3 DNA is TGCGCCAGCAGTAGGACAGGGGACCTAGGACTAGCGGGCTCTAAGAGGGGCAATGAGCAGTTCTTC. Protein: CASSRTGDLGLAGSKRGNEQFF.

The chain couples TRBV5-1 to TRBJ2-3, with 12 positions matching TRBD2. This CDR3 region has 15 residues. J was trimmed by 6 bases and V by 4 bases; bases with no gene match: 6. CDR1 SGHRS and CDR2 YFSETQ come from the germline V gene. As DNA, the CDR3 is TGCGCCAGCAGCCAGACTAGCGGGGGCCGGGATACGCAGTATTTT. Translating gives CASSQTSGGRDTQYF.